The 7 T cell receptor beta chains below all came from one sample that was sequenced in a study of shared clonotypes between healthy human individuals. The method was immunoSEQ multiplex PCR; TCRdb's version includes in-frame clones alone and lacks a portion of them. This table holds 950,000 to 1,100,000 clones, about four fifths found once. The sequenced sample was memory CD4+ T cells from PBMCs. Specified subset: CD45RA-negative fraction. The receptors originated from a man between 18 and 35 years old in good health. Some clones in this sample may be carry-over from other donors' samples.

On this clone itself: This CDR3 is also generated by other DNA sequences in the sample. The genes are TRBV5-4 and TRBJ2-7, with 7 bases fitting TRBD2. This CDR3 contains 15 residues. Germline V gene lookup returns CDR1 SGHNT and CDR2 YYREEE (reference sequence). V lost 0 bases to trimming and J lost 0 bases; unmatched junction nucleotides: 3. The CDR3 is CASSLAGEGSYEQYF. CDR3 coding DNA: TGTGCCAGCAGCTTGGCCGGGGAGGGCTCCTACGAGCAGTACTTC.

This rearrangement joins TRBV5-1 to TRBJ2-3; 8 nucleotides match TRBD2. In germline, CDR1 is SGHRS, CDR2 YFSETQ. There are 15 residues in the CDR3. Germline trimming cut 0 bases from V and 3 bases from J; bases unmatched to any gene: 3. Here the CDR3 reads CASSLGSGTTDTQYF. CDR3 coding DNA: TGCGCCAGCAGCTTGGGTAGCGGGACTACAGATACGCAGTATTTT.

This clone was detected a few times. CDR3 sequence reads: CASSFASPQHF. CDR3 DNA: TGTGCCAGCAGTTTCGCTTCGCCCCAGCATTTT. The rearrangement links TRBV28 to TRBJ1-5; D not resolved. This CDR3 is 11 amino acids long. Germline CDR1 reads MDHEN; CDR2 reads SYDVKM. Between the trimmed V and J ends, which lost 3 bases and 9 bases, there was a span of 6 bases.

Concerning this clone: A far larger clone is one nucleotide away, so this likely arose from a read error. Without the conserved terminal phenylalanine or tryptophan, this CDR3 likely stems from a read error. The J gene is TRBJ2-7, the V gene TRBV30; D is ambiguous. The CDR3 extends over 13 amino acids. The germline V gene has CDR1 GTSNPN and CDR2 SVGIG (reference sequence). V was trimmed by 0 bases and J by 5 bases, leaving 11 bases between them. CDR3 region: CAWSVTQADEQYL. DNA of the CDR3: TGTGCCTGGAGTGTAACGCAGGCGGACGAGCAGTACCTC.

J is TRBJ2-7 and V is TRBV5-1; 9 nucleotides agree with TRBD1. Trimming took 3 bases from V and 1 from J; bases not matched to a gene: 5. CDR3 length equals 15 residues. Germline assignment: CDR1 SGHRS and CDR2 YFSETQ. The CDR3 nucleotides are TGCGCCAGCAGCTCCAGGACAGGGGTTTCCTACGAGCAGTACTTC. It translates to CASSSRTGVSYEQYF.

The rearrangement links TRBV5-1 to TRBJ2-7, with D possibly being TRBD1 or TRBD2 (5 bases each). The germline gives CDR1 SGHRS, CDR2 YFSETQ. This CDR3 is built from 13 residues. V was cut by 5 bases and J by 5 bases, with 14 bases left in between. The CDR3 region is CASSYGDVNEQYF. The DNA for the CDR3 is TGCGCCAGCAGTTACGGGGACGTCAACGAGCAGTACTTC.

This chain uses TRBV18 with TRBJ2-7; no clear D. V was shortened by 2 bases and J by 5 bases, with 7 bases between the two germline ends. Germline V CDR1 and CDR2: KGHSH, LQKENI. The CDR3 runs to 12 residues. As DNA, the CDR3 is TGTGCCAGCTCACCATCGGTCCACGAGCAGTACTTC. The encoded protein is CASSPSVHEQYF.